The entry that follows covers one T cell receptor beta chain sequence. Here immunoSEQ multiplex PCR was the method, and the copy in TCRdb shows in-frame clones only, minus some. The repertoire holds around 160,000 clones, with 84% as singletons. These data come from a study of blood T cell repertoires in COVID-19. Per germline, CDR1 LNHDA and CDR2 SQIVND (reference sequence). Unmatched junction bases numbered 1, after V lost 1 base and J lost 6 bases. This CDR3 has 14 amino acids. Participants reported their clinical history, and cohort assignment relied on those reports. Sequencing was carried out using PBMCs or T cells enriched from blood (not recorded which). The receptor's source is a woman aged 50 to 60 who had been exposed to COVID-19. The chain joins TRBV19 to TRBJ2-2; 8 bases agree with TRBD1. In nucleotides, the CDR3 is TGTGCCAGTAGTATAGCGACAGGGGCCGGGGAGCTGTTTTTT. Encoded protein: CASSIATGAGELFF. The full variable domain, with the rest looked up from reference TRBV19 and TRBJ2-2, is DGGITQSPKYLFRKEGQNVTLSCEQNLNHDAMYWYRQDPGQGLRLIYYSQIVNDFQKGDIAEGYSVSREKKESFPLTVTSAQKNPTAFYLCASSIATGAGELFFGEGSRLTVL.